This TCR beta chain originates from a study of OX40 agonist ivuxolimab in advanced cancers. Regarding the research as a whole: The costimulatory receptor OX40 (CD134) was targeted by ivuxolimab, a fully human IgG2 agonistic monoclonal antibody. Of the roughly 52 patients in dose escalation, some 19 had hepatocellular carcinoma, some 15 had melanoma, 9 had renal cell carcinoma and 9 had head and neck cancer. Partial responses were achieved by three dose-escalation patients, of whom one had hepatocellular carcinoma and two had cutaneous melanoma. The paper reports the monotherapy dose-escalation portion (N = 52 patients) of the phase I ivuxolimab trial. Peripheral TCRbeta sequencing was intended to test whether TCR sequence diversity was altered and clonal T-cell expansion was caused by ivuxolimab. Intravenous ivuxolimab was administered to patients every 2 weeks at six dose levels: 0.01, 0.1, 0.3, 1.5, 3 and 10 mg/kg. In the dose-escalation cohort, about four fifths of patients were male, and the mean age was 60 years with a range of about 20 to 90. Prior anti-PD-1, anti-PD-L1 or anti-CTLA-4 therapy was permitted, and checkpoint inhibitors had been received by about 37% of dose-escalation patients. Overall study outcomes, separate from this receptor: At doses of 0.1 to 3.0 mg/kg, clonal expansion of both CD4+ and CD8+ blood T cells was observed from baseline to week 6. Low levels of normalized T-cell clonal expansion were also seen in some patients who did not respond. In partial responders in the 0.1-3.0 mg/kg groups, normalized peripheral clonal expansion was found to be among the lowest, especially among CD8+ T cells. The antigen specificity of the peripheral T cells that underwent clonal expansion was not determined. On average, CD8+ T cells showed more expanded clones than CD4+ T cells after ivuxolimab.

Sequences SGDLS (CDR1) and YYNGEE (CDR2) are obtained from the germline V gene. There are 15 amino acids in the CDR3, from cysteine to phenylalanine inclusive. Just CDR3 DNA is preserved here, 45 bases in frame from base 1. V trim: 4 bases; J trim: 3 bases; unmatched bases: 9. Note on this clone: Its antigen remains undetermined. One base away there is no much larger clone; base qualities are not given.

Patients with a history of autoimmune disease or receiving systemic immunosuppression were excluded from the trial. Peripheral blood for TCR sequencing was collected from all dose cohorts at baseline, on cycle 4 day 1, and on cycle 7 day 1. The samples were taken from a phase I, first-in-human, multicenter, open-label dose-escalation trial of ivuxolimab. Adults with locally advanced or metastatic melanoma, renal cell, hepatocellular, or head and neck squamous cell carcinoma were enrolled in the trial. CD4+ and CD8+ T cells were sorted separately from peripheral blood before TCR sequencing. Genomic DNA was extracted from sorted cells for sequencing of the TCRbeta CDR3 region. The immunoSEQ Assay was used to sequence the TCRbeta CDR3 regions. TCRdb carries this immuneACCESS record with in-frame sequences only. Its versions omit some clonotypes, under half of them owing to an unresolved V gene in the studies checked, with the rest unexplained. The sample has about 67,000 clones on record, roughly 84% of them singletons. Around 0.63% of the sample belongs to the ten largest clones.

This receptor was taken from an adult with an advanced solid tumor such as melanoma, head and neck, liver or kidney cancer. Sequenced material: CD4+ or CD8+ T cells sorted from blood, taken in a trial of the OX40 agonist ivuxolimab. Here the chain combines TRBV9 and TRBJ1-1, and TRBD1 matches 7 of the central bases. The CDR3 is CASSTRDSSYTEAFF. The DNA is TGTGCCAGCAGCACCCGGGACAGCTCTTACACTGAAGCTTTCTTT.